This TCR beta chain stems from a study of vaccination effects on CD4 cells after COVID-19. Across the study: Two doses of either BNT162b2 or mRNA-1273 were given to each participant.

TCRdb's copy holds only in-frame clones and misses some; the assay was immunoSEQ multiplex PCR. This table has 78,000 or so clones, 60% to 85% appearing once. Study-wide results and limits: Limitations: small convalescent group and missing early post-infection timepoints.

Germline CDR1 SGHTA, CDR2 FQGNSA. The CDR3 runs to 14 residues. V lost 5 bases, J lost 7 bases, and 6 bases stayed unmatched. A word on this clone: The antigen remains undetermined.

Before sequencing, viral peptide pools were used by the ViraFEST assay to expand antigen-specific CD4+ T cells. The culture ran for around ten days before CD4+ T cells were isolated. No vaccinee had earlier SARS-CoV-2 infection, and nucleocapsid antibodies were negative. The researchers cultured approximately 2.1 million PBMC per well with about 10 IU/ml IL-2 and approximately 9.3 ug/ml peptides. Sequences were derived from CD4+ T cells from PBMCs cultured with SARS-CoV-2 spike peptides, sampled before COVID-19 vaccination. The receptor comes from a human donor who received a COVID-19 vaccine. The chain combines TRBV7-2 with TRBJ1-1; 11 nucleotides line up with TRBD1. CDR3 nucleotides: TGTGCCAGCAGCAAGGACAGGGGGCCGGGTGAAGCTTTCTTT. It encodes CASSKDRGPGEAFF.